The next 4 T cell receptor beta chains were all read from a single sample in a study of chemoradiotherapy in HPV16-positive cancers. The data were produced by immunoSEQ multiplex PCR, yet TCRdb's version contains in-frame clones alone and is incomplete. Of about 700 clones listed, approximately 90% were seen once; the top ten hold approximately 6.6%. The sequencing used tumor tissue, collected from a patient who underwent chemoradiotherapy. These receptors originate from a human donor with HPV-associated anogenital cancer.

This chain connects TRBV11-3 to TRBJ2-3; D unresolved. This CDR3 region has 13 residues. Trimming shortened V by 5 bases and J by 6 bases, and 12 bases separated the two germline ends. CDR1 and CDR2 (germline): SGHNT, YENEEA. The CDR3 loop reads CASSPAQSDTQYF. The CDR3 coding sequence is TGTGCCAGCAGCCCCGCACAGTCGGATACGCAGTATTTT.

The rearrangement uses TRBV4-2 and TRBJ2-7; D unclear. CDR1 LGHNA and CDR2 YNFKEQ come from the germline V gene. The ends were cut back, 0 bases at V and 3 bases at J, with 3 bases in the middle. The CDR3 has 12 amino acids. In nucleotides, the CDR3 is TGTGCCAGCAGCCAAGATAGCTACGAGCAGTACTTC. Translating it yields CASSQDSYEQYF.

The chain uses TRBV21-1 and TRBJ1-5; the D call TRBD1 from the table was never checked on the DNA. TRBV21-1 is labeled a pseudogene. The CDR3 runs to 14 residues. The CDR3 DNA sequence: TGTGCCAGCAGTTTAGGACAGGGGGATCAGCCCCAGCATTTT. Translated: CASSLGQGDQPQHF.

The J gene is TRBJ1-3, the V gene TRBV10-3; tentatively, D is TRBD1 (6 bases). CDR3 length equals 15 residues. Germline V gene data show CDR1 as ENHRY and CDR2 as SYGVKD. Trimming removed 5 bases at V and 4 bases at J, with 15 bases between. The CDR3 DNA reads TGTGCCATCAGTTCGGGGGCCCGAAGGGGAAACACCATATATTTT. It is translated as CAISSGARRGNTIYF.